These T cell receptor beta chains were read from a single sample in a study of T cells after yellow fever vaccination. TCRdb redid the calling of the 5' RACE reads with MiXCR, one entry per CDR3 protein. The sample holds 500,000 to 550,000 distinct CDR3 sequences, less than 25% seen once. Here the sequenced sample was PBMCs, taken approximately 20 days after the first yellow fever vaccination. All receptors come from a man aged 18 to 29 who received the YFV17D yellow fever vaccine. CDR3s include the opening cysteine and the closing phenylalanine or tryptophan. D genes are given only for firm matches. Some rows have no size entry. The others give once, few or many, or a class for an expanded clone.

>-|few|TRBV29-1|TRBJ2-5
CSACLRGGETQYF
TGCAGCGCCTGCCTCAGGGGCGGGGAGACCCAGTACTTC
>TRBD1|few|TRBV20-1|TRBJ2-2
CSALELAPRGTGELFF
TGCAGTGCCCTAGAGCTGGCTCCCAGGGGGACCGGGGAGCTGTTTTTT
>-|few|TRBV11-2|TRBJ1-4
CASSLTPYGADNEKLFF
TGTGCCAGCAGCTTAACTCCCTACGGGGCAGATAATGAAAAACTGTTTTTT
>TRBD1|-|TRBV6-5|TRBJ2-3
CASSWDRATDTQYF
TGTGCCAGCAGTTGGGACAGGGCCACAGATACGCAGTATTTT
>-|many|TRBV7-2|TRBJ2-3
CASRLGPTDTQYF
TGTGCCAGCAGGCTTGGTCCCACAGATACGCAGTATTTT
>-|-|TRBV4-3|TRBJ2-2
CASSQGSLLTGELFF
TGCGCCAGCAGCCAAGGGTCTTTGCTCACCGGGGAGCTGTTTTTT
>-|few|TRBV4-3|TRBJ1-2
CASSQSIANYGYTF
TGCGCCAGCAGCCAGAGTATAGCTAACTATGGCTACACCTTC
>TRBD2|-|TRBV6-2/TRBV6-3|TRBJ2-5
CASSVGTSGTQYF
TGTGCCAGCAGTGTCGGGACTAGCGGGACCCAGTACTTC
>-|-|TRBV20-1|TRBJ2-5
CGASDRTQETQYF
TGCGGTGCTTCAGACAGGACACAAGAGACCCAGTACTTC
>-|few|TRBV2|TRBJ2-4
CASSEGSGNIQYF
TGTGCCAGCAGTGAGGGGAGCGGAAACATTCAGTACTTC
>-|few|TRBV29-1|TRBJ1-1
CSVDVTGDAAFF
TGCAGCGTTGATGTGACCGGCGATGCAGCTTTCTTT
>-|-|TRBV6-5|TRBJ1-4
CASSSSGPATNEKLFF
TGTGCCAGCAGTTCATCGGGACCCGCAACTAATGAAAAACTGTTTTTT
>-|-|TRBV4-2|TRBJ1-2
CASSQEGVFNYGYTF
TGTGCCAGCAGCCAAGAGGGAGTATTTAACTATGGCTACACCTTC
>-|many|TRBV12-3/TRBV12-4|TRBJ2-2
CASSLGGSTGELFF
TGTGCCAGCAGTTTGGGTGGTAGCACCGGGGAGCTGTTTTTT
>TRBD1|few|TRBV30|TRBJ2-6
CAWTGTVISARPGANVLTF
TGTGCCTGGACCGGGACAGTGATTTCGGCTCGTCCAGGGGCCAACGTCCTGACTTTC
>-|few|TRBV5-1|TRBJ2-7
CASSLLSRGHDEQYF
TGCGCCAGCAGCTTGTTGTCCAGGGGACACGACGAGCAGTACTTC
>TRBD2|few|TRBV7-2|TRBJ2-5
CASSVLQRAGGETQYF
TGTGCCAGCAGCGTACTTCAGAGGGCGGGAGGAGAGACCCAGTACTTC
>TRBD1|few|TRBV14|TRBJ2-7
CASSQERQGEQYF
TGTGCCAGCAGCCAAGAGCGACAGGGCGAGCAGTACTTC